The 22 T cell receptor beta chains in this list originate from one sample, sequenced in a study of CD8 T cells in Susac syndrome. Reverse transcription of roughly 0.5 to 1 ug RNA was carried out with random hexamers. TCRdb fed the immunoSEQ multiplex PCR reads into MiXCR, producing one record per CDR3 protein. There are 160,000 or so distinct CDR3 sequences in the sample; around 94% occur only once, and about 0.1% lies in the top ten. Sequenced input: CD4+ T cells from PBMCs. Receptors were obtained from a human donor with multiple sclerosis.

The CDR3 coding sequence is TGTGCCAGCAGCTCAAGTCTGAACACTGAAGCTTTCTTT. As protein: CASSSSLNTEAFF. The rearrangement uses TRBV7-9 and TRBJ1-1; D remains unclear. Trimming stripped 4 bases from V and 0 bases from J, with 6 bases between. Germline CDR1 is SEHNR and CDR2 is FQNEAQ (reference sequence). The CDR3 contains 13 residues.

This chain connects TRBV11-2 to TRBJ2-7; D might be TRBD1 (6 bases). This CDR3 spans 14 amino acids. Germline assignment: CDR1 SGHAT and CDR2 FQNNGV. The V gene lost 4 bases and the J gene lost 5 bases, with 15 bases spanning the gap. In nucleotides, the CDR3 is TGTGCCAGCAGCTCCCTTAGGGGGAAAGACGAGCAGTACTTC. Its translation: CASSSLRGKDEQYF.

The rearrangement joins TRBV2 to TRBJ1-1; 10 bases fit TRBD1. Germline loops: CDR1 SNHLY, CDR2 FYNNEI. Trimming at V came to 11 bases and at J to 5 bases, leaving 8 bases not matched to a gene. The CDR3 has 13 residues. The CDR3 DNA reads TGTGCCGGAGACAGGGGGCGTGGAACTGAAGCTTTCTTT. Translation: CAGDRGRGTEAFF.

V usage is TRBV6-4 and J usage is TRBJ1-5; no definite D call. Germline V gene lookup returns CDR1 MRHNA and CDR2 SNTAGT. Trimming shortened V by 4 bases and J by 6 bases, and 10 bases separated the two germline ends. This CDR3 region has 13 residues. The CDR3 here is CASSAEVGQPQHF. Here the CDR3 DNA reads TGTGCCAGCAGTGCTGAGGTAGGTCAGCCCCAGCATTTT.

The chain links TRBV20-1 to TRBJ1-1; D might be TRBD1 (6 bases). The germline V gene encodes CDR1 DFQATT and CDR2 SNEGSKA (reference sequence). This CDR3 is built from 13 residues. Trimming took 6 bases from V and 2 from J, leaving 13 bases between them. The CDR3 reads CSATRDTNTEAFF. Written as DNA, the CDR3 is TGCAGTGCAACCCGGGACACAAACACTGAAGCTTTCTTT.

The V and J genes are TRBV2 and TRBJ2-4; 8 bases match TRBD2. This CDR3 is 14 amino acids long. The trim removed 4 bases at V and 9 bases at J, leaving 8 bases unmatched. Per the germline V gene, CDR1 is SNHLY and CDR2 is FYNNEI. DNA for the CDR3: TGTGCCAGCAGTGGTTGGCGGGAGGCCACCATTCAGTACTTC. This codes for CASSGWREATIQYF.

V gene TRBV29-1 combines with J gene TRBJ2-3; 10 positions match TRBD2. Germline assignment: CDR1 SQVTM and CDR2 ANQGSEA. CDR3 length equals 15 residues. Trimming cost V 4 bases and J 3 bases; bases outside gene matches: 7. In nucleotides, the CDR3 is TGCAGCGTTGTGGAAGCGGGAGGGCCGACAGATACGCAGTATTTT. Amino acids: CSVVEAGGPTDTQYF.

This chain links TRBV11-2 with TRBJ2-3; 9 bases are a match to TRBD1. V lost 5 bases, J lost 4 bases, and 13 bases stayed unmatched. Germline V gene lookup returns CDR1 SGHAT and CDR2 FQNNGV. CDR3 length: 17 residues. CDR3 DNA sequence: TGTGCCAGCAGCCCGGGGGACAGGGAAATCATTCCAGATACGCAGTATTTT. As protein: CASSPGDREIIPDTQYF.

The J gene is TRBJ2-1, the V gene TRBV24-1; D unclear. The CDR3 is made up of 12 amino acids. V was trimmed by 1 base and J by 9 bases, leaving 6 bases between them. CDR1 KGHDR and CDR2 SFDVKD come from the germline V gene. This CDR3 is CATSDFRGEQFF. In DNA form, the CDR3 reads TGTGCCACCAGTGATTTTCGCGGTGAGCAGTTCTTC.

The chain is built from TRBV5-1 and TRBJ1-1, with 7 bases aligning to TRBD1. The CDR3 is 14 residues long. The V gene's germline CDR1 is SGHRS and CDR2 YFSETQ. The J segment lost 6 bases and the V segment lost 0 bases, leaving 5 bases of the junction unmatched. CDR3 residues: CASSLVSGGPEAFF. CDR3 sequence (DNA): TGCGCCAGCAGCTTGGTGTCAGGGGGTCCTGAAGCTTTCTTT.

This clonotype occurred once. The chain has TRBV7-2 and TRBJ2-1; perhaps TRBD2 as D (5 bases). The ends were cut back, 1 base at V and 2 bases at J, with 12 bases in the middle. The germline V gene has CDR1 SGHTA and CDR2 FQGNSA. The CDR3 runs to 16 residues. CDR3 amino acids: CASSLVRETTYNEQFF. DNA for the CDR3: TGTGCCAGCAGCTTAGTTCGGGAAACAACCTACAATGAGCAGTTCTTC.

This clonotype appeared a single time. V gene TRBV28 combines with J gene TRBJ2-7; the D is unclear. The CDR3 is 14 residues long. V lost 7 bases, J lost 0 bases, and 13 bases lay in between. The germline gives CDR1 MDHEN, CDR2 SYDVKM. CDR3: CASNPTSNSYEQYF. The DNA of the CDR3 is TGTGCCAGCAATCCAACCTCGAACTCCTACGAGCAGTACTTC.

The rearrangement joins TRBV2 to TRBJ2-5; D is unclear. The germline V and J ends were trimmed by 1 base and 5 bases, with 5 bases remaining between them. CDR1 SNHLY and CDR2 FYNNEI come from the germline V gene. This CDR3 region has 12 residues. The CDR3: CASSEDYETQYF. DNA of the CDR3: TGTGCCAGCAGTGAAGACTATGAGACCCAGTACTTC.

CDR3 sequence reads: CASSLGSKQGLYGYTF. In nucleotides, the CDR3 is TGTGCCAGCAGTTTAGGAAGTAAACAGGGCTTATATGGCTACACCTTC. The V and J genes are TRBV27 and TRBJ1-2; D perhaps matches TRBD1 (6 bases). Per germline, CDR1 MNHEY and CDR2 SMNVEV (reference sequence). The CDR3 loop spans 16 amino acids. Trimming cost V 2 bases and J 5 bases, with 18 bases left between them.

V usage is TRBV5-4 and J usage is TRBJ2-3, with D perhaps matching TRBD2 (5 bases). V was trimmed by 0 bases and J by 3 bases, leaving 14 bases between them. CDR3 size: 16 residues. Per germline, CDR1 SGHNT and CDR2 YYREEE (reference sequence). The CDR3 sequence: CASSLGGGSSTDTQYF. In DNA form, the CDR3 reads TGTGCCAGCAGCTTGGGTGGTGGGAGTTCAACAGATACGCAGTATTTT.

The sample holds one count of this clonotype. The chain combines TRBV12-3 or TRBV12-4 with TRBJ1-3; no clear D gene. Trimming shortened V by 4 bases and J by 11 bases, and 9 bases separated the two germline ends. The CDR3 has 11 amino acids. The CDR3 protein is CASSSLRPIYF. The DNA for the CDR3 is TGTGCCAGCAGTTCTTTACGGCCCATATATTTT.

The CDR3, as DNA: TGCGCCAGCAGCCCCCAAAGAGGCTCGCCGGCCCAAGAGACCCAGTACTTC. Translated: CASSPQRGSPAQETQYF. The chain is built from TRBV5-1 and TRBJ2-5; the D is unclear. Trimming cost V 4 bases and J 1 base, with 20 bases left between them. Germline values: CDR1 SGHRS, CDR2 YFSETQ. The CDR3 loop spans 17 amino acids.

The chain has TRBV2 and TRBJ2-5; D is unresolved. This CDR3 has 11 amino acids. Trimming pared 9 bases from V and 3 bases from J, leaving 8 bases between. CDR1 and CDR2 (germline): SNHLY, FYNNEI. CDR3 sequence: CASVQEETQYF. The CDR3 region has the DNA TGTGCCAGTGTCCAAGAAGAGACCCAGTACTTC.

The chain links TRBV30 to TRBJ1-1, with a possible D match to TRBD1 (5 bases). The CDR3 spans 13 residues. Trimming removed 4 bases at V and 1 base at J, with 10 bases between. Germline V gene data show CDR1 as GTSNPN and CDR2 as SVGIG (reference sequence). The CDR3 is CAWMEQANTEAFF. CDR3 bases: TGTGCCTGGATGGAACAGGCGAACACTGAAGCTTTCTTT. The full variable domain, rest sourced from reference TRBV30 and TRBJ1-1, is SQTIHQWPATLVQPVGSPLSLECTVEGTSNPNLYWYRQAAGRGLQLLFYSVGIGQISSEVPQNLSASRPQDRQFILSSKKLLLSDSGFYLCAWMEQANTEAFFGQGTRLTVV.

The chain combines TRBV29-1 with TRBJ1-4; D gene ambiguous. Germline CDR1 SQVTM, CDR2 ANQGSEA. This CDR3 comprises 14 residues. V was clipped by 5 bases and J by 3 bases, with 13 bases between them. As DNA, the CDR3 is TGCAGCGTTACCGGACTTGGGGCTAATGAAAAACTGTTTTTT. Amino acid sequence: CSVTGLGANEKLFF.

The chain carries TRBV12-3 or TRBV12-4 and TRBJ1-2; 12 bases are a match to TRBD1. This CDR3 spans 16 amino acids. V shed 5 bases, J shed 5 bases, and the junction held 9 bases outside the gene matches. CDR3 sequence (DNA): TGTGCCAGCAGTCGGGACAGGGGGCGAGGACGTTATGGCTACACCTTC. Translation: CASSRDRGRGRYGYTF.

The chain carries TRBV29-1 and TRBJ1-1, with a possible D match to TRBD1 (6 bases). Germline lookup yields CDR1 SQVTM and CDR2 ANQGSEA. The CDR3 has 15 amino acids. The V end lost 3 bases, the J end lost 8 bases, and 22 bases lay between the germline ends. CDR3 protein: CSVDWSGVPLTEAFF. The CDR3, as DNA: TGCAGCGTTGACTGGTCAGGGGTGCCCCTGACGGAAGCTTTCTTT.